This T cell receptor beta chain was retrieved from a study of immune evolution from preneoplasia to lung adenocarcinoma. Concerning this clone itself: The antigen is undetermined.

Study-wide points: Later-stage lesions seemingly showed higher T cell density and diversity than normal lung.

Germline V gene sequence: CDR1 MDHEN, CDR2 SYDVKM. Trimming pared 6 bases from V and 1 base from J, leaving 9 bases between. The CDR3 contains 14 residues. Generated by immunoSEQ multiplex PCR, the TCRdb table keeps only in-frame clones and is missing some. The table lists 1,500 to 2,000 clones, approximately 78% of them singletons, with roughly 15% in the top ten. Sequenced sample: FFPE atypical adenomatous hyperplasia tissue from the lung. Indicated subset: atypical adenomatous hyperplasia (AAH), lung preneoplasia. The receptor was isolated from a person aged 70 to 85 with lung adenocarcinoma. V gene TRBV28 combines with J gene TRBJ1-4; D is unresolved. The CDR3 here is CASRGGRTNEKLFF. The CDR3 coding sequence is TGTGCCAGCAGAGGCGGGAGAACTAATGAAAAACTGTTTTTT.